The 16 T cell receptor beta chains in this list originate from one sample, sequenced in a study of cytomegalovirus exposure and HLA in healthy donors. In the PCR, 60 Vbeta and 13 Jbeta primers were used. Using immunoSEQ multiplex PCR, the repertoire was profiled, and TCRdb retains in-frame clones only, with some absent. The sample comprises 240,000 or so clones, around 80% of which are singletons, and 4.5% to 6% rests with the top ten. The sequenced sample was PBMCs. Receptor source: a middle-aged woman in good health and CMV-seropositive.

V gene TRBV9 combines with J gene TRBJ1-3, with D possibly being TRBD1 (6 bases). The CDR3 covers 17 residues. Germline values: CDR1 SGDLS, CDR2 YYNGEE. V was shortened by 2 bases and J by 3 bases, with 18 bases between the two germline ends. The CDR3 DNA is TGTGCCAGCAGCGTTCGTGCGGGGGCATCGTATGGAAACACCATATATTTT. It specifies CASSVRAGASYGNTIYF.

The chain employs TRBV29-1 and TRBJ2-5, with D possibly TRBD2 on 5 matching bases. The V end lost 6 bases, the J end lost 1 base, and 12 bases lay between the germline ends. Germline CDR1 SQVTM, CDR2 ANQGSEA. This CDR3 has 13 amino acids. In DNA form, the CDR3 reads TGCAGCGTCCTCCGGGATCCCCAAGAGACCCAGTACTTC. Its translation: CSVLRDPQETQYF.

The gene calls are TRBV6-5 and TRBJ2-6; TRBD1 matches at 9 bases. CDR1 and CDR2 from the germline V gene are MNHEY and SVGAGI. Trimming cost V 2 bases and J 2 bases; bases outside gene matches: 1. The CDR3 consists of 16 residues. The CDR3: CASSYRTGAGANVLTF. The CDR3 nucleotides read TGTGCCAGCAGTTACCGGACAGGGGCTGGGGCCAACGTCCTGACTTTC.

V gene TRBV6-5 combines with J gene TRBJ2-1, with D maybe TRBD1 (5 bases). Per the germline V gene, CDR1 is MNHEY and CDR2 is SVGAGI. Trimming took off 5 bases at V and 3 bases at J, with 11 bases between the two ends. There are 14 residues in the CDR3. CDR3 in amino acids: CASSPRQLYNEQFF. CDR3 sequence (DNA): TGTGCCAGCAGTCCGCGACAGCTCTACAATGAGCAGTTCTTC.

The chain carries TRBV11-3 and TRBJ1-2; unclear D gene. Per germline, CDR1 SGHNT and CDR2 YENEEA. CDR3 length: 15 amino acids. V dropped 1 base and J dropped 5 bases, with 14 bases sitting between them. In DNA, the CDR3 is TGTGCCAGCAGCTTAGTCGAAAGATCTAGGTATGGCTACACCTTC. Protein: CASSLVERSRYGYTF.

The chain recombines TRBV6-4 with TRBJ1-2, with D perhaps TRBD1 (6 bases). Germline lookup yields CDR1 MRHNA and CDR2 SNTAGT. The CDR3 has 16 amino acids. V gave up 0 bases and J gave up 6 bases, with 17 bases separating them. The CDR3 DNA reads as TGTGCCAGCAGTGACTCCCCGGGACAACAGGCGGATGGCTACACCTTC. It translates to CASSDSPGQQADGYTF.

This clone was seen more than once but under ten times. This chain links TRBV10-3 with TRBJ2-3, with a weak D call TRBD1 (5 bases). The CDR3 is made up of 15 amino acids. The V gene lost 3 bases and the J gene lost 2 bases, with 12 bases spanning the gap. The germline V gene encodes CDR1 ENHRY and CDR2 SYGVKD. The CDR3 is CAISDRGRVTDTQYF. CDR3 DNA sequence: TGTGCCATCAGTGACCGTGGCAGGGTCACAGATACGCAGTATTTT.

The V call is TRBV2, the J call TRBJ1-2; D is uncertain. The germline CDR1 and CDR2 sequences are SNHLY and FYNNEI. V was clipped by 1 base and J by 3 bases, with 12 bases between them. This CDR3 contains 15 residues. The CDR3 DNA reads as TGTGCCAGCAGTGAAGACGAGGGCTTGGACTATGGCTACACCTTC. This gives the protein CASSEDEGLDYGYTF.

The genes are TRBV28 and TRBJ2-1, with D unresolved. Germline CDR1 is MDHEN and CDR2 is SYDVKM. The CDR3 runs 15 residues. The V end lost 1 base, the J end lost 6 bases, and 13 bases lay between the germline ends. The CDR3 region is CASSLSISGTNEQFF. The CDR3 DNA follows: TGTGCCAGCAGTTTATCCATTTCTGGCACCAATGAGCAGTTCTTC.

The gene calls are TRBV2 and TRBJ1-2; no reliable D call. The length of the CDR3 is 14 residues. Germline V CDR1 and CDR2: SNHLY, FYNNEI. Trimming left V 7 bases short and J 5 bases short, with 17 bases between. Here the CDR3 DNA reads TGTGCCAGCACCGAAGGCGGCTCCGGATATGGCTACACCTTC. Encoded protein: CASTEGGSGYGYTF.

CDR3 loop: CAWKTLGGNTGELFF. CDR3 in DNA: TGTGCCTGGAAGACTCTCGGGGGGAACACCGGGGAGCTGTTTTTT. This chain links TRBV30 with TRBJ2-2, with D possibly being TRBD2 (6 bases). This CDR3 has 15 residues. Looked up from germline, CDR1 is GTSNPN and CDR2 is SVGIG (reference sequence). The V and J ends lost 4 bases and 1 base respectively, with 13 bases between them.

A note on this clone: Germline and junction disagree at one end, which may indicate a read error. The chain joins TRBV7-3 to TRBJ2-7, with 9 bases fitting TRBD1. This CDR3 contains 14 residues. Per germline, CDR1 SGHTA and CDR2 FQGTGA. The CDR3 DNA follows: TGTGCCAGCAGTTCTAAGGGACAGGGAGGCCTTTTGGACTTC. Protein product: CASSSKGQGGLLDF.

This rearrangement joins TRBV5-6 to TRBJ2-5; D possibly corresponds to TRBD1 (5 bases). The J call may be mistaken, given a closer DNA end match to TRBJ2-7. CDR3 length: 15 amino acids. The germline V gene encodes CDR1 SGHDT and CDR2 YYEEEE. This CDR3 reads CASSLGLATAYEQYF. The DNA of the CDR3 is TGTGCCAGCAGCTTGGGGCTGGCGACAGCTTACGAGCAGTACTTC.

V usage is TRBV10-1 and J usage is TRBJ1-1, with 10 positions matching TRBD1. Unmatched junction bases numbered 9, after V lost 6 bases and J lost 5 bases. This CDR3 region has 15 residues. Germline V gene lookup returns CDR1 WNHNN and CDR2 SYGVQD (reference sequence). CDR3 in amino acids: CASSGTGTGETEAFF. As DNA, the CDR3 is TGCGCCAGCAGCGGCACTGGGACAGGGGAAACTGAAGCTTTCTTT.

This clone was recorded once. The V and J genes are TRBV15 and TRBJ2-3; D might be TRBD2 (6 bases). Germline V lookup: CDR1 LNHNV, CDR2 YYDKDF (reference sequence). Trimming cost V 4 bases and J 8 bases, with 22 bases left between them. The CDR3 extends over 16 amino acids. CDR3 coding DNA: TGTGCCACCAGCACCGGTGGGAGGCTAGGGGATGGTACGCAGTATTTT. Translated, it gives CATSTGGRLGDGTQYF.

J is TRBJ2-2 and V is TRBV7-9; 8 nucleotides align to TRBD1. CDR1 and CDR2 (germline): SEHNR, FQNEAQ (reference sequence). The V segment lost 6 bases and the J segment 7 bases; nucleotides outside the gene matches: 10. CDR3 length equals 15 residues. For the CDR3, the DNA is TGTGCCAGCAGGCCTACACAGGGGGATGGCGGGGAGCTGTTTTTT. Translating it yields CASRPTQGDGGELFF.